A selection of T cell receptor beta chains follows, all from one sample in a study of T cell responses to AZD1222 COVID-19 vaccine. Clones were sequenced by immunoSEQ multiplex PCR, and TCRdb holds only the in-frame ones, with some missing. The sample carries some 92,000 clones, roughly 90% recorded once. The sequencing here drew on peripheral blood, taken on day 0 of AZD1222 vaccination. These receptors were collected from an adult in good health. CDR3s include the opening cysteine and the closing phenylalanine or tryptophan. The D gene is left open where the match is weak. Not all rows give a size; the values are once, few, many and, for expanded clones, a class.

v_call: TRBV27; clone_size: -; j_call: TRBJ2-7; d_call: -; cdr3_nt: TGTGCCAGCAGCTCCGGGGCCGGCAAGATCTACGAGCAGTACTTC; cdr3_aa: CASSSGAGKIYEQYF
v_call: TRBV19; clone_size: -; j_call: TRBJ1-1; d_call: -; cdr3_nt: TGTGCCAGTAGTGAGGAGGGCAGGATTCATGCTGGTTTCTTT; cdr3_aa: CASSEEGRIHAGFF
v_call: TRBV9; clone_size: -; j_call: TRBJ1-4; d_call: TRBD1; cdr3_nt: TGTGCCAGCAGCTCCCGACAGGGCAGGGAAAAACTGTTTTTT; cdr3_aa: CASSSRQGREKLFF
v_call: TRBV3-1/TRBV3-2; clone_size: -; j_call: TRBJ1-1; d_call: -; cdr3_nt: TGTGCCAGCAGCTGGGGCCAGGGTCTTTCGGGAGCCACTGAAGCTTTCTTT; cdr3_aa: CASSWGQGLSGATEAFF
v_call: TRBV29-1; clone_size: -; j_call: TRBJ1-2; d_call: -; cdr3_nt: TGCAGCGTGGGGCAGTCCTATGGCTACACCTTC; cdr3_aa: CSVGQSYGYTF
v_call: TRBV6-6; clone_size: -; j_call: TRBJ2-1; d_call: TRBD1; cdr3_nt: TGTGCCAGCAGTGGACAGGGGACTGAGCAGTTCTTC; cdr3_aa: CASSGQGTEQFF
v_call: TRBV18; clone_size: -; j_call: TRBJ1-5; d_call: -; cdr3_nt: TGTGCCAGCTCACCACTGCAGGGAATCAGCAATCAGCCCCAGCATTTT; cdr3_aa: CASSPLQGISNQPQHF
v_call: TRBV25-1; clone_size: -; j_call: TRBJ2-1; d_call: -; cdr3_nt: TGTGCCAGCAGTGATCGCAGCTCCTACAATGAGCAGTTCTTC; cdr3_aa: CASSDRSSYNEQFF
v_call: TRBV30; clone_size: -; j_call: TRBJ1-1; d_call: -; cdr3_nt: TGTGCCTGGAGTTTCGGGGAGGATGAAGCTTTCTTT; cdr3_aa: CAWSFGEDEAFF
v_call: TRBV12-3/TRBV12-4; clone_size: -; j_call: TRBJ1-6; d_call: -; cdr3_nt: TGTGCCAGCAGTTTAGGTACCAATTCACCCCTCCACTTT; cdr3_aa: CASSLGTNSPLHF
v_call: TRBV5-1; clone_size: -; j_call: TRBJ1-2; d_call: -; cdr3_nt: TGCGCCAGCAGCTTGGCCCAGGGGCAGGGTGGCTACACCTTC; cdr3_aa: CASSLAQGQGGYTF
v_call: TRBV9; clone_size: -; j_call: TRBJ1-2; d_call: -; cdr3_nt: TGTGCCAGCAGCGTAGGCAGGGTGGCTAACTATGGCTACACCTTC; cdr3_aa: CASSVGRVANYGYTF
v_call: TRBV18; clone_size: -; j_call: TRBJ2-2; d_call: TRBD1; cdr3_nt: TGTGCCAGCTCACTCTGGGACAGGGGCACCGTGGAGCTGTTTTTT; cdr3_aa: CASSLWDRGTVELFF
v_call: TRBV19; clone_size: -; j_call: TRBJ1-2; d_call: -; cdr3_nt: TGTGCCAGTAGTTTACCTGGGTTGGGCTACACCTTC; cdr3_aa: CASSLPGLGYTF
v_call: TRBV18; clone_size: -; j_call: TRBJ2-7; d_call: TRBD1; cdr3_nt: TGTGCCAGCTCTCTCTTGGACAGGGACGAGCAGTACTTC; cdr3_aa: CASSLLDRDEQYF
v_call: TRBV7-3; clone_size: few; j_call: TRBJ1-4; d_call: -; cdr3_nt: TGTGCCAGCAGCTTCAGGGCAACTAATGAAAAACTGTTTTTT; cdr3_aa: CASSFRATNEKLFF
v_call: TRBV18; clone_size: -; j_call: TRBJ1-6; d_call: TRBD1; cdr3_nt: TGTGCCAGCTCACCACAGGGGACCGGGACAGGGATTTCACCCCTCCACTTT; cdr3_aa: CASSPQGTGTGISPLHF
v_call: TRBV6-5; clone_size: -; j_call: TRBJ2-3; d_call: -; cdr3_nt: TGTGCCAGCAGTTACTCGCCCTTAGGGACAGATACGCAGTATTTT; cdr3_aa: CASSYSPLGTDTQYF
v_call: TRBV12-3/TRBV12-4; clone_size: -; j_call: TRBJ2-3; d_call: -; cdr3_nt: TGTGCCAGCAGTCCGGAGTCGGATACGCAGTATTTT; cdr3_aa: CASSPESDTQYF
v_call: TRBV7-9; clone_size: -; j_call: TRBJ1-1; d_call: -; cdr3_nt: TGTGCCAGCAGCTTAGCGCTGGGGGGCGACACTGAAGCTTTCTTT; cdr3_aa: CASSLALGGDTEAFF
v_call: TRBV5-4; clone_size: -; j_call: TRBJ2-7; d_call: -; cdr3_nt: TGTGCCAGCAGACCCAGTCCGGACAGAGATTACGAGCAGTACTTC; cdr3_aa: CASRPSPDRDYEQYF
v_call: TRBV30; clone_size: -; j_call: TRBJ2-5; d_call: TRBD1; cdr3_nt: TGTGCCTGGAGTACCGGACAGGTCGCTCAAGAGACCCAGTACTTC; cdr3_aa: CAWSTGQVAQETQYF
v_call: TRBV7-2; clone_size: -; j_call: TRBJ2-5; d_call: TRBD2; cdr3_nt: TGTGCCAGCAGCCTGGTAGCGGGAGGGCCGGAGACCCAGTACTTC; cdr3_aa: CASSLVAGGPETQYF
v_call: TRBV24-1; clone_size: -; j_call: TRBJ2-1; d_call: TRBD2; cdr3_nt: TGTGCCACCAGTGATCAGACTAGCGGGAATGAGCAGTTCTTC; cdr3_aa: CATSDQTSGNEQFF
v_call: TRBV6-5; clone_size: -; j_call: TRBJ1-6; d_call: -; cdr3_nt: TGTGCCAGCAGTTACTCGGGGCAGGTTAATTCACCCCTCCACTTT; cdr3_aa: CASSYSGQVNSPLHF